Shown below are 20 T cell receptor beta chains from a single sample sequenced in a study of control samples from healthy donors and cancer patients. Clones were sequenced by immunoSEQ multiplex PCR, and TCRdb holds only the in-frame ones, with some missing. Of fewer than 500,000 clones listed, roughly 90% were seen once; the top ten hold over 5.5%. Sample: PBMCs. These receptors originate from a man aged 35-49 years with head and neck cancer.

V gene TRBV14 combines with J gene TRBJ1-2; 7 bases are shared with TRBD1. The length of the CDR3 is 13 residues. Per the germline V gene, CDR1 is SGHDN and CDR2 is FVKESK. Germline trimming cut 3 bases from V and 8 bases from J; bases unmatched to any gene: 6. CDR3 bases: TGTGCCAGCAGCCAGGGGACAGTGAGGGGCTACACCTTC. Encoded protein: CASSQGTVRGYTF.

This chain joins TRBV20-1 and TRBJ2-7, with D uncertain. This CDR3 contains 11 residues. V was trimmed by 2 bases and J by 2 bases, leaving 4 bases between them. CDR1 and CDR2 from the germline V gene are DFQATT and SNEGSKA (reference sequence). The CDR3 bases are TGCAGTGCTAGAAATACCTACGAGCAGTACTTC. This codes for CSARNTYEQYF.

This rearrangement joins TRBV9 to TRBJ1-2; D unresolved. The CDR3 sequence is 15 residues long. The V end was cut by 4 bases, the J end by 4 bases, with 17 bases between. Germline-derived CDR1 and CDR2 are SGDLS and YYNGEE. CDR3 sequence reads: CASSPGLTALYGYTF. In nucleotides, the CDR3 is TGTGCCAGCAGCCCAGGCCTCACAGCCCTCTATGGCTACACCTTC.

This chain uses TRBV19 with TRBJ2-7; D tentatively fits TRBD1 or TRBD2 (6 bases each). Trimming stripped 1 base from V and 2 bases from J, with 12 bases between. The length of the CDR3 is 15 residues. The germline V gene has CDR1 LNHDA and CDR2 SQIVND (reference sequence). The CDR3 protein is CASSIGQGGTYEQYF. For the CDR3, the DNA is TGTGCCAGTAGTATAGGACAAGGGGGGACCTACGAGCAGTACTTC.

The chain joins TRBV29-1 to TRBJ2-7, with TRBD1 matching 7 bases. CDR1 is SQVTM, CDR2 ANQGSEA, per germline. The CDR3 sequence is 13 residues long. The V segment lost 3 bases and the J segment 2 bases; nucleotides outside the gene matches: 4. CDR3 in amino acids: CSVERDSPYEQYF. The CDR3 coding sequence is TGCAGCGTTGAGAGGGACAGTCCCTACGAGCAGTACTTC.

V usage is TRBV19 and J usage is TRBJ2-3; D call uncertain. The CDR3 is made up of 14 amino acids. V lost 5 bases and J 5 bases, leaving 14 bases between the germline ends. Germline values: CDR1 LNHDA, CDR2 SQIVND (reference sequence). CDR3 coding DNA: TGTGCCAGTAGTGCCGGGCAGGTCCGAGATACGCAGTATTTT. It yields the protein CASSAGQVRDTQYF.

The chain recombines TRBV9 with TRBJ1-6, with D possibly being TRBD1 (5 bases). Germline V gene sequence: CDR1 SGDLS, CDR2 YYNGEE. Between the trimmed V and J ends, which lost 0 bases and 7 bases, there was a span of 11 bases. The length of the CDR3 is 15 residues. This chain's CDR3 is CASSVDRGSNSPLHF. CDR3 coding DNA: TGTGCCAGCAGCGTAGATAGGGGCTCGAATTCACCCCTCCACTTT.

The V call is TRBV6-5, the J call TRBJ1-6; D possibly corresponds to TRBD1 (5 bases). This CDR3 has 14 residues. Germline V CDR1 and CDR2: MNHEY, SVGAGI. The V and J ends lost 7 bases and 6 bases respectively, with 13 bases between them. The CDR3 protein is CASILRGLNSPLHF. CDR3 DNA sequence: TGTGCCAGCATCCTGCGGGGCCTTAATTCACCCCTCCACTTT.

This chain links TRBV30 with TRBJ2-3; D may match TRBD1 or TRBD2 (6 bases each). The V end was cut by 2 bases, the J end by 1 base, with 13 bases between. The germline gives CDR1 GTSNPN, CDR2 SVGIG (reference sequence). The CDR3 spans 15 residues. This chain's CDR3 is CAWSIERGGTDTQYF. For the CDR3, the DNA is TGTGCCTGGAGTATCGAGAGGGGGGGCACAGATACGCAGTATTTT.

This chain links TRBV4-1 with TRBJ2-7; D possibly matches TRBD1 or TRBD2 (5 bases each). CDR1 is MGHRA, CDR2 YSYEKL, per germline. This CDR3 spans 14 amino acids. V was cut by 1 base and J by 7 bases, with 14 bases left in between. CDR3 nucleotide sequence: TGCGCCAGCAGCCAAGGATCCGGGGCGATGGAGCAGTACTTC. This encodes CASSQGSGAMEQYF.

V is TRBV11-3 and J is TRBJ2-3; the D gene is possibly TRBD1 (6 bases). The CDR3 spans 13 residues. The V end lost 5 bases, the J end lost 6 bases, and 12 bases lay between the germline ends. CDR1 and CDR2 (germline): SGHNT, YENEEA. CDR3 DNA sequence: TGTGCCAGCAGCCAGGGGTTCCTGGATACGCAGTATTTT. Residues: CASSQGFLDTQYF.

Only one count was recorded for this clone. The chain links TRBV11-2 to TRBJ2-5; D gene unclear. Per the germline V gene, CDR1 is SGHAT and CDR2 is FQNNGV. Trimming cost V 1 base and J 5 bases, with 14 bases left between them. CDR3 length: 15 amino acids. CDR3 in DNA: TGTGCCAGCAGCTTAGTTCCCCTTAACGGGGAGACCCAGTACTTC. This gives the protein CASSLVPLNGETQYF. Full variable domain (outside the CDR3, taken from reference TRBV11-2 and TRBJ2-5): EAGVAQSPRYKIIEKRQSVAFWCNPISGHATLYWYQQILGQGPKLLIQFQNNGVVDDSQLPKDRFSAERLKGVDSTLKIQPAKLEDSAVYLCASSLVPLNGETQYFGPGTRLLVL.

Comments on this clone: The junction departs from germline at one end; a sequencing error may be responsible. This chain links TRBV30 with TRBJ1-1, with TRBD1 identical over 7 bases. The CDR3 consists of 13 residues. Germline V CDR1 and CDR2: GTSNPN, SVGIG (reference sequence). The CDR3 region is CAKRGQMNTEAFF. DNA of the CDR3: TGCGCTAAAAGGGGACAGATGAACACTGAAGCTTTCTTT.

This chain uses TRBV24-1 with TRBJ1-5; D not certain. CDR3 length: 15 amino acids. The ends were cut back, 4 bases at V and 0 bases at J, with 9 bases in the middle. Germline CDR1 is KGHDR and CDR2 is SFDVKD. CDR3 loop: CATSELQNSNQPQHF. In DNA form, the CDR3 reads TGTGCCACCAGTGAGTTACAAAATAGCAATCAGCCCCAGCATTTT.

The chain joins TRBV4-1 to TRBJ1-2; D gene unclear. The germline V gene has CDR1 MGHRA and CDR2 YSYEKL. V was trimmed by 3 bases and J by 8 bases, leaving 16 bases between them. The CDR3 has 14 amino acids. The CDR3 loop is CASSHGLPIPGYTF. CDR3 bases: TGCGCCAGCAGCCACGGGTTACCAATCCCCGGCTACACCTTC.

The rearrangement uses TRBV10-3 and TRBJ2-7, with no clear D. CDR3 length: 11 residues. V was pared by 8 bases and J by 4 bases, with 9 bases between. The V gene's germline CDR1 is ENHRY and CDR2 SYGVKD. The CDR3 DNA follows: TGTGCCATCGGCCTTGGGTACGAGCAGTACTTC. It yields the protein CAIGLGYEQYF.

This clone appeared once. The V gene is TRBV15, the J gene TRBJ2-3; D possibly corresponds to TRBD1 (6 bases). Germline-derived CDR1 and CDR2 are LNHNV and YYDKDF (reference sequence). The CDR3 totals 17 residues. The V end was cut by 5 bases, the J end by 4 bases, with 22 bases between. In DNA, the CDR3 is TGTGCCACCAGCTCCCCGCGCTCCAGGGGAAAGGCAGATACGCAGTATTTT. Translating gives CATSSPRSRGKADTQYF.

The gene calls are TRBV6-1 and TRBJ1-5; 7 bases are shared with TRBD1. The CDR3 contains 13 residues. V shed 11 bases, J shed 1 base, and the junction held 5 bases outside the gene matches. The V gene's germline CDR1 is MNHNS and CDR2 SASEGT. CDR3 residues: CASRGGSNQPQHF. CDR3 sequence (DNA): TGTGCCTCCCGAGGGGGCAGCAATCAGCCCCAGCATTTT.

This sequence joins TRBV30 and TRBJ1-4, with TRBD1 identical over 10 bases. The J segment lost 8 bases and the V segment lost 2 bases, leaving 5 bases of the junction unmatched. The CDR3 spans 14 residues. From germline, CDR1 is GTSNPN and CDR2 SVGIG (reference sequence). CDR3 sequence reads: CAWSLDRGREKLFF. CDR3 DNA sequence: TGTGCCTGGAGTCTAGACAGGGGGCGAGAAAAACTGTTTTTT. Drawing the rest from reference TRBV30 and TRBJ1-4, the complete variable domain is SQTIHQWPATLVQPVGSPLSLECTVEGTSNPNLYWYRQAAGRGLQLLFYSVGIGQISSEVPQNLSASRPQDRQFILSSKKLLLSDSGFYLCAWSLDRGREKLFFGSGTQLSVL.

The chain recombines TRBV6-2 or TRBV6-3 with TRBJ2-7; D remains unclear. Germline-derived CDR1 and CDR2 are MNHEY and SVGEGT. V was shortened by 5 bases and J by 0 bases, with 14 bases between the two germline ends. The CDR3 runs to 15 residues. The CDR3 protein is CASSPLRRPSYEQYF. CDR3 DNA: TGTGCCAGCAGTCCACTCAGGCGCCCCTCCTACGAGCAGTACTTC.